These 21 T cell receptor beta chains were sequenced from one sample in a study of T cell responses to AZD1222 COVID-19 vaccine (dated by TCRdb to the early 2020s). The sample's time point, from its label and the paper: about 28 days (+/-7) after the second vaccine dose. Library preparation was by the immunoSEQ multiplex PCR assay. The source is immuneACCESS, and TCRdb retained only in-frame sequences with V and J called. Part of the clones is not carried over; for the studies checked, unresolved V genes explain less than half of this, and the remainder is unexplained. The sample table records roughly 70,000 clones; about four fifths of these occur just once. About 6% of the sample goes to the ten largest clones. Here the sequenced sample was peripheral blood, taken 28 days after the second AZD1222 dose. Source of these receptors: an adult who received the AZD1222 COVID-19 vaccine.

The V and J genes are TRBV7-2 and TRBJ1-5; D is ambiguous. The germline V gene encodes CDR1 SGHTA and CDR2 FQGNSA. CDR3 length: 15 residues. The V end was cut by 0 bases, the J end by 1 base, with 7 bases between. The CDR3 region has the DNA TGTGCCAGCAGCTTAGCAGGGAGGAGCAATCAGCCCCAGCATTTT. Protein product: CASSLAGRSNQPQHF. The complete variable domain, with remaining parts taken from reference TRBV7-2 and TRBJ1-5, reads GAGVSQSPSNKVTEKGKDVELRCDPISGHTALYWYRQSLGQGLEFLIYFQGNSAPDKSGLPSDRFSAERTGGSVSTLTIQRTQQEDSAVYLCASSLAGRSNQPQHFGDGTRLSIL.

There are a few counts of this clone. The J gene is TRBJ2-3, the V gene TRBV5-1, with D maybe TRBD1 (5 bases). The CDR3 length is 15 residues. Germline values: CDR1 SGHRS, CDR2 YFSETQ. V was clipped by 0 bases and J by 1 base, with 9 bases between them. The CDR3 DNA reads TGCGCCAGCAGCTTGGAGGTAGGGGGCACAGATACGCAGTATTTT. As protein: CASSLEVGGTDTQYF.

The rearrangement links TRBV18 to TRBJ2-7; D gene uncertain. Germline assignment: CDR1 KGHSH and CDR2 LQKENI. Trimming removed 5 bases at V and 3 bases at J, with 11 bases between. CDR3 length equals 13 residues. For the CDR3, the DNA is TGTGCCAGCTCATTCGGACGGGTCTACGAGCAGTACTTC. As protein: CASSFGRVYEQYF.

This sequence joins TRBV3-1 (or the pseudogene TRBV3-2) and TRBJ2-6; D remains unclear. This CDR3 has 12 amino acids. CDR1 and CDR2 from the germline V gene are LGHDT and YNNKEL (reference sequence). V lost 4 bases and J lost 2, with 0 bases in between. In DNA, the CDR3 is TGTGCCAGCAGCCCTGGGGCCAACGTCCTGACTTTC. Translating it yields CASSPGANVLTF.

J is TRBJ1-2 and V is TRBV19; D call uncertain. Trimming pared 4 bases from V and 2 bases from J, leaving 11 bases between. This CDR3 is 14 amino acids long. Germline V gene lookup returns CDR1 LNHDA and CDR2 SQIVND (reference sequence). The CDR3 nucleotides read TGTGCCAGTAGTACGAATAGGGCAAACTATGGCTACACCTTC. Translation: CASSTNRANYGYTF.

The V call is TRBV5-1, the J call TRBJ2-7, with TRBD1 identical over 9 bases. Losses at the gene ends were 4 bases for V and 3 bases for J; bases not matched to a gene: 5. Germline V CDR1 and CDR2: SGHRS, YFSETQ. The CDR3 totals 14 residues. The CDR3 is CASSPRQGDYEQYF. DNA of the CDR3: TGCGCCAGCAGCCCTAGACAGGGGGACTACGAGCAGTACTTC.

This clone occurred a few times. The chain recombines TRBV2 with TRBJ2-1; 7 nucleotides match TRBD2. Germline values: CDR1 SNHLY, CDR2 FYNNEI. V shed 7 bases, J shed 8 bases, and the junction held 14 bases outside the gene matches. This CDR3 has 15 residues. CDR3 amino acids: CASTAGNSDIDEQFF. DNA of the CDR3: TGTGCCAGCACAGCGGGGAATTCGGATATCGATGAGCAGTTCTTC.

The genes are TRBV4-2 and TRBJ2-7; no definite D call. This CDR3 region has 13 residues. The V end was cut by 5 bases, the J end by 4 bases, with 12 bases between. The germline gives CDR1 LGHNA, CDR2 YNFKEQ. The CDR3 reads CASSAILWYEQYF. CDR3 nucleotide sequence: TGTGCCAGCAGCGCAATATTGTGGTACGAGCAGTACTTC.

This sequence joins TRBV12-3 or TRBV12-4 and TRBJ1-4, with TRBD1 identical over 7 bases. This CDR3 has 11 residues. V shed 6 bases, J shed 12 bases, and the junction held 4 bases outside the gene matches. The CDR3 DNA reads TGTGCCAGCAGCCCCGGGACAGAACTGTTTTTT. It translates to CASSPGTELFF.

The chain recombines TRBV15 with TRBJ1-5; D ambiguous. This CDR3 has 15 residues. V was pared by 0 bases and J by 5 bases, with 11 bases between. CDR1 is LNHNV, CDR2 YYDKDF, per germline (reference sequence). This CDR3 is CATSREYTFYQPQHF. DNA for the CDR3: TGTGCCACCAGCAGAGAATACACCTTCTATCAGCCCCAGCATTTT.

The V gene is TRBV30, the J gene TRBJ1-6; D remains ambiguous. Trimming took 3 bases from V and 7 from J, leaving 13 bases between them. Germline V gene sequence: CDR1 GTSNPN, CDR2 SVGIG (reference sequence). This CDR3 has 14 amino acids. CDR3 residues: CAWRGGFGNSPLHF. The CDR3 DNA sequence: TGTGCCTGGAGGGGAGGCTTTGGGAATTCACCCCTCCACTTT.

The chain recombines TRBV19 with TRBJ1-2; D unresolved. The CDR3 spans 15 residues. V lost 2 bases to trimming and J lost 8 bases, with 18 bases between them. Germline CDR1 reads LNHDA; CDR2 reads SQIVND (reference sequence). The CDR3 sequence: CASSISSGLRRGYTF. DNA for the CDR3: TGTGCCAGTAGTATAAGTTCTGGGCTGCGGAGGGGCTACACCTTC.

This chain links TRBV10-2 with TRBJ2-4; D is possibly TRBD1 or TRBD2 (5 bases each). The CDR3 is 16 residues long. Germline assignment: CDR1 WSHSY and CDR2 SAAADI. The V end lost 4 bases, the J end lost 3 bases, and 16 bases lay between the germline ends. CDR3 nucleotide sequence: TGCGCCAGCAGTGGGGGACCGACCTTCGGCAAAAACATTCAGTACTTC. Its translation: CASSGGPTFGKNIQYF.

This chain's CDR3 is CASSTTEEYGYTF. The CDR3 coding sequence is TGTGCCAGCAGTACCACAGAAGAATATGGCTACACCTTC. V and J are TRBV6-5 and TRBJ1-2; D unclear. The length of the CDR3 is 13 residues. The V gene's germline CDR1 is MNHEY and CDR2 SVGAGI. The V end was cut by 5 bases, the J end by 5 bases, with 12 bases between.

The chain links TRBV19 to TRBJ2-1; perhaps TRBD1 as D (6 bases). The CDR3 sequence is 14 residues long. In germline, CDR1 is LNHDA, CDR2 SQIVND (reference sequence). Trimming removed 3 bases at V and 6 bases at J, with 12 bases between. CDR3 sequence reads: CASSIGQGTNEQFF. The CDR3 region has the DNA TGTGCCAGTAGTATTGGTCAGGGGACCAATGAGCAGTTCTTC.

The CDR3 DNA is TGTGCCAGCAGTGAAACCGATCTAAATAATTCACCCCTCCACTTT. Residues: CASSETDLNNSPLHF. The rearrangement links TRBV2 to TRBJ1-6; D is undetermined. Germline CDR1 SNHLY, CDR2 FYNNEI. This CDR3 spans 15 amino acids. V lost 2 bases and J lost 5, with 10 bases in between.

This sequence joins TRBV5-4 and TRBJ2-1; D gene ambiguous. Looked up from germline, CDR1 is SGHNT and CDR2 is YYREEE (reference sequence). The germline V and J ends were trimmed by 4 bases and 8 bases, with 7 bases remaining between them. CDR3 length equals 11 residues. CDR3 nucleotides: TGTGCCAGCAGCCTGAGAGATGAGCAGTTCTTC. It encodes CASSLRDEQFF.

This chain joins TRBV11-2 and TRBJ1-2, with D perhaps TRBD1 (5 bases). The V gene's germline CDR1 is SGHAT and CDR2 FQNNGV. With 3 bases removed from V and 7 bases from J, the gap between germline ends came to 18 bases. This CDR3 contains 15 residues. The CDR3 sequence is CASSLPWGGRGGYTF. The CDR3 bases are TGTGCCAGCAGCTTGCCCTGGGGGGGGAGGGGTGGCTACACCTTC.

The chain carries TRBV5-1 and TRBJ2-5; 7 bases match TRBD1. The CDR3 consists of 14 residues. Germline assignment: CDR1 SGHRS and CDR2 YFSETQ. After removal of 5 bases from V and 5 bases from J, the junction contained 9 bases not matched to a gene. The CDR3 DNA is TGCGCCAGCAGTTCAAGGACAGGCAAGGAGACCCAGTACTTC. Encoded protein: CASSSRTGKETQYF.

This chain connects TRBV18 to TRBJ1-2; D not resolved. CDR1 KGHSH and CDR2 LQKENI come from the germline V gene. This CDR3 contains 13 residues. V was clipped by 2 bases and J by 5 bases, with 9 bases between them. CDR3 in DNA: TGTGCCAGCTCACCATCTAACCTTTATGGCTACACCTTC. The encoded protein is CASSPSNLYGYTF. Together with reference TRBV18 and TRBJ1-2, the CDR3 gives the full variable domain: NAGVMQNPRHLVRRRGQEARLRCSPMKGHSHVYWYRQLPEEGLKFMVYLQKENIIDESGMPKERFSAEFPKEGPSILRIQQVVRGDSAAYFCASSPSNLYGYTFGSGTRLTVV.

V is TRBV5-1 and J is TRBJ1-1; tentative D call: TRBD1 (5 bases). CDR1 is SGHRS and CDR2 is YFSETQ in the germline V gene. The V end was cut by 0 bases, the J end by 1 base, with 10 bases between. This CDR3 spans 15 amino acids. The CDR3: CASSLDRPSNTEAFF. The CDR3 coding sequence is TGCGCCAGCAGCTTGGACAGGCCGTCGAACACTGAAGCTTTCTTT.